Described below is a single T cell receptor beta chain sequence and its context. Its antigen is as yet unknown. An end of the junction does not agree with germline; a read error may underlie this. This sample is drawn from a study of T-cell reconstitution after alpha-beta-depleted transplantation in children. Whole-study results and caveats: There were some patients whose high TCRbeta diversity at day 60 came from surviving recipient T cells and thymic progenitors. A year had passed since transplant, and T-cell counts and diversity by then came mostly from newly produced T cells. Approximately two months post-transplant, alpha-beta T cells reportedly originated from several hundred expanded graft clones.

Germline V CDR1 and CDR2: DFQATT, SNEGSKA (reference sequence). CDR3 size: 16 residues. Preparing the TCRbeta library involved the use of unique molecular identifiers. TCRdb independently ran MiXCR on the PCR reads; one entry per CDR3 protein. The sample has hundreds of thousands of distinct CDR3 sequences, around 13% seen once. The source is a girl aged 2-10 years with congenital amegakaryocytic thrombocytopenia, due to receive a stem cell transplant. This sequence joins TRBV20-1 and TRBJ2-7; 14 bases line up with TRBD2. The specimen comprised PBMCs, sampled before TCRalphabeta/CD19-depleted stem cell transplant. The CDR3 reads CRARGTSGSKVYEQYF. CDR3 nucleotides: TGCCGTGCTAGAGGGACTAGCGGGAGTAAAGTCTACGAGCAGTACTTC.